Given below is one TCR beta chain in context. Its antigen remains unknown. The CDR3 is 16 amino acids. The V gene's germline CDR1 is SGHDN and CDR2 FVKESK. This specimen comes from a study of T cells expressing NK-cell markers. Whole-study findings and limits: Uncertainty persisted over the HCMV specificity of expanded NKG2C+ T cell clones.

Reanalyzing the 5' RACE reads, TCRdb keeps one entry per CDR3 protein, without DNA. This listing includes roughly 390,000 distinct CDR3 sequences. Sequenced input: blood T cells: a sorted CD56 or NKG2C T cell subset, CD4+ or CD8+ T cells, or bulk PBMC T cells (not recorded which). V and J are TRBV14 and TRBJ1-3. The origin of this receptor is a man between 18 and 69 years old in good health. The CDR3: CASSQTRLRSGNTIYF. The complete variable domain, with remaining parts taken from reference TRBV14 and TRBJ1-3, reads EAGVTQFPSHSVIEKGQTVTLRCDPISGHDNLYWYRRVMGKEIKFLLHFVKESKQDESGMPNNRFLAERTGGTYSTLKVQPAELEDSGVYFCASSQTRLRSGNTIYFGEGSWLTVV.